The 27 T cell receptor beta chains below come from one sample, sequenced in a study of cytomegalovirus exposure and HLA in healthy donors. Both 60 Vbeta primers and 13 Jbeta primers went into the PCR. The protocol was immunoSEQ multiplex PCR, while the TCRdb copy is restricted to in-frame clones and leaves out a portion. The top ten clones hold less than 3% of a sample with approximately 190,000 clones, roughly 68% of them seen once. Sequenced material: PBMCs. These receptors all stem from a middle-aged man in good health and CMV-seropositive.

The chain links TRBV19 to TRBJ1-5; 7 bases map to TRBD1. The junction had 11 bases not matched to a gene; V was cut back by 3 bases and J by 3 bases. Per germline, CDR1 LNHDA and CDR2 SQIVND (reference sequence). This CDR3 is 17 amino acids long. In nucleotides, the CDR3 is TGTGCCAGTAGTATCTGGCCTTACAGGGGCAACAATCAGCCCCAGCATTTT. Protein sequence: CASSIWPYRGNNQPQHF. Full variable domain (missing parts from reference TRBV19 and TRBJ1-5): DGGITQSPKYLFRKEGQNVTLSCEQNLNHDAMYWYRQDPGQGLRLIYYSQIVNDFQKGDIAEGYSVSREKKESFPLTVTSAQKNPTAFYLCASSIWPYRGNNQPQHFGDGTRLSIL.

The chain couples TRBV7-6 to TRBJ2-6; 10 bases are a match to TRBD1. Per the germline V gene, CDR1 is SGHVS and CDR2 is FNYEAQ. The CDR3 is 16 residues long. The V and J ends lost 6 bases and 12 bases, in that order; junction bases with no gene match: 14. This chain's CDR3 is CASSSYRDRGLGVLTF. CDR3 nucleotide sequence: TGTGCCAGCAGTTCCTACCGGGACAGGGGTTTAGGCGTCCTGACTTTC.

V gene TRBV19 combines with J gene TRBJ1-5, with D tentatively TRBD1 (5 bases). The CDR3 spans 13 residues. The germline gives CDR1 LNHDA, CDR2 SQIVND (reference sequence). Deletions cut 5 bases from V and 4 bases from J, with 9 bases between. The CDR3 nucleotides read TGTGCCAGTAGTCAATCAGGGAATCAGCCCCAGCATTTT. It codes for CASSQSGNQPQHF.

The chain links TRBV7-6 to TRBJ2-7; D is perhaps TRBD2 (6 bases). V shed 0 bases and J shed 1 base, with 13 bases lying between them. Germline V gene lookup returns CDR1 SGHVS and CDR2 FNYEAQ. The CDR3 length is 16 residues. The chain's CDR3 is CASSLAGGRGSYEQYF. CDR3 nucleotide sequence: TGTGCCAGCAGCTTAGCAGGAGGGAGAGGATCCTACGAGCAGTACTTC.

This clone was counted between two and nine times. The chain couples TRBV5-1 to TRBJ2-3; 8 bases are a match to TRBD2. CDR3 length: 15 residues. The germline V gene has CDR1 SGHRS and CDR2 YFSETQ. Trimming took 2 bases from V and 2 from J; bases not matched to a gene: 4. This chain's CDR3 is CASSLAGAYTDTQYF. The DNA for the CDR3 is TGCGCCAGCAGCTTAGCGGGGGCCTACACAGATACGCAGTATTTT.

This clone was observed a handful of times. The genes are TRBV28 and TRBJ1-6, with D uncertain. The CDR3 runs 12 residues. The V end lost 4 bases, the J end lost 16 bases, and 14 bases lay between the germline ends. Germline loops: CDR1 MDHEN, CDR2 SYDVKM. CDR3 region: CASSSNSRLLHF. DNA of the CDR3: TGTGCCAGCAGTTCAAATAGCCGTTTGCTCCACTTT.

This chain joins TRBV5-8 and TRBJ2-7; 8 nucleotides agree with TRBD2. After removal of 1 base from V and 0 bases from J, the junction contained 0 bases not matched to a gene. Germline V gene lookup returns CDR1 SGHTS and CDR2 YDEGEE. This CDR3 is built from 14 residues. The CDR3, as DNA: TGTGCCAGCAGCTTGCGGGGGGGCTCCTACGAGCAGTACTTC. Residues: CASSLRGGSYEQYF.

The chain employs TRBV2 and TRBJ2-2; unclear D gene. Germline V gene data show CDR1 as SNHLY and CDR2 as FYNNEI. Trimming took 4 bases from V and 7 from J, leaving 13 bases between them. The CDR3 extends over 14 amino acids. Here the CDR3 reads CASSGSSKVGELFF. The CDR3 DNA follows: TGTGCCAGCAGTGGGAGCAGTAAAGTCGGGGAGCTGTTTTTT.

V is TRBV19 and J is TRBJ2-5, with TRBD1 matching over 7 bases. The CDR3 is 16 amino acids. With V trimmed by 5 bases and J by 5 bases, 14 bases remained unmatched. The germline V gene has CDR1 LNHDA and CDR2 SQIVND (reference sequence). The CDR3 sequence: CASSHGQVMAMETQYF. CDR3 DNA sequence: TGTGCCAGTAGTCACGGACAGGTTATGGCCATGGAGACCCAGTACTTC.

This chain uses TRBV6-5 with TRBJ1-1; 9 bases align to TRBD1. The CDR3 is 14 amino acids. Germline V gene lookup returns CDR1 MNHEY and CDR2 SVGAGI. V lost 5 bases, J lost 5 bases, and 6 bases stayed unmatched. CDR3 residues: CASSLTGGKTEAFF. CDR3 nucleotide sequence: TGTGCCAGCAGTCTTACAGGGGGCAAGACTGAAGCTTTCTTT.

This clone was found a few times. V is TRBV6-6 and J is TRBJ2-7; D is perhaps TRBD2 (6 bases). The CDR3 runs 14 residues. The germline CDR1 and CDR2 sequences are MNHNY and SVGAGI (reference sequence). Trimming cost V 10 bases and J 2 bases, with 18 bases left between them. The DNA for the CDR3 is TGTGCCACCTCTCCCTCCGGGGAGGCCTACGAGCAGTACTTC. Protein sequence: CATSPSGEAYEQYF.

This chain uses TRBV7-3 with TRBJ2-5, with 8 bases that match TRBD2. The CDR3 runs 15 residues. V gave up 6 bases and J gave up 5 bases; unmatched junction bases: 11. CDR1 is SGHTA and CDR2 is FQGTGA in the germline V gene. For the CDR3, the DNA is TGTGCCAGCAGGACCCCAGGGACTAGAGGCGAGACCCAGTACTTC. Translating it yields CASRTPGTRGETQYF. The full variable domain, with the rest looked up from reference TRBV7-3 and TRBJ2-5, is GAGVSQTPSNKVTEKGKYVELRCDPISGHTALYWYRQSLGQGPEFLIYFQGTGAADDSGLPNDRFFAVRPEGSVSTLKIQRTERGDSAVYLCASRTPGTRGETQYFGPGTRLLVL.

This sequence joins TRBV29-1 and TRBJ2-2, with 7 bases matching TRBD2. V was clipped by 4 bases and J by 0 bases; unmatched bases: 2. Germline lookup yields CDR1 SQVTM and CDR2 ANQGSEA. CDR3 length equals 14 residues. The CDR3 bases are TGCAGCGTTGGAAGCGGGACGAACACCGGGGAGCTGTTTTTT. The encoded protein is CSVGSGTNTGELFF.

The rearrangement links TRBV27 to TRBJ2-3; perhaps TRBD2 as D (5 bases). The CDR3 length is 14 residues. V lost 0 bases to trimming and J lost 3 bases, with 7 bases between them. Germline V gene sequence: CDR1 MNHEY, CDR2 SMNVEV (reference sequence). Written as DNA, the CDR3 is TGTGCCAGCAGTTTATCCGGGGAAACAGATACGCAGTATTTT. Translated, it gives CASSLSGETDTQYF.

This chain connects TRBV4-3 to TRBJ2-3; TRBD1 matches at 7 bases. The trim removed 4 bases at V and 4 bases at J, leaving 5 bases unmatched. This CDR3 contains 14 residues. In germline, CDR1 is LGHNA, CDR2 YSLEER. CDR3 in amino acids: CASSLQQGSDTQYF. In DNA, the CDR3 is TGCGCCAGCAGCCTCCAACAGGGGTCAGATACGCAGTATTTT.

This rearrangement joins TRBV4-3 to TRBJ1-6; 7 nucleotides align to TRBD1. Germline V gene lookup returns CDR1 LGHNA and CDR2 YSLEER. The V segment lost 1 base and the J segment 10 bases; nucleotides outside the gene matches: 7. This CDR3 comprises 15 residues. The CDR3 DNA sequence: TGCGCCAGCAGCCAAGGAGGGACAGAGAACTCACCCCTCCACTTT. It codes for CASSQGGTENSPLHF.

The chain combines TRBV6-5 with TRBJ1-4; possible D gene TRBD1, 6 bases. V shed 5 bases and J shed 6 bases, with 13 bases lying between them. The CDR3 has 14 residues. From germline, CDR1 is MNHEY and CDR2 SVGAGI. The CDR3 DNA reads TGTGCCAGCAGTCGACGGGACACTGATGAAAAACTGTTTTTT. Encoded protein: CASSRRDTDEKLFF.

This clone was seen only once. This sequence joins TRBV10-3 and TRBJ2-7, with D possibly TRBD1 on 6 matching bases. Between the trimmed V and J ends, which lost 10 bases and 3 bases, there was a span of 19 bases. Germline assignment: CDR1 ENHRY and CDR2 SYGVKD. The CDR3 consists of 14 residues. CDR3 in amino acids: CATRDRLINYEQYF. The CDR3 DNA follows: TGTGCCACTCGCGACAGGCTGATTAACTACGAGCAGTACTTC.

The chain links TRBV6-5 to TRBJ1-6; weak D call: TRBD1 (6 bases). The V end lost 6 bases, the J end lost 9 bases, and 15 bases lay between the germline ends. The CDR3 loop spans 14 amino acids. CDR1 and CDR2 (germline): MNHEY, SVGAGI. DNA for the CDR3: TGTGCCAGCAGAAATGATTGGGGGCCTTCACCCCTCCACTTT. As protein: CASRNDWGPSPLHF.

The chain recombines TRBV5-4 with TRBJ2-3; the match to TRBD1 covers 8 bases. V dropped 2 bases and J dropped 6; count of bases not matched to a gene: 5. Germline values: CDR1 SGHNT, CDR2 YYREEE (reference sequence). The CDR3 spans 14 residues. CDR3 DNA sequence: TGTGCCAGCAGCTTAGGACAGGGCTCGGATACGCAGTATTTT. Protein product: CASSLGQGSDTQYF.

The CDR3 DNA reads TGTGCCAGCAGTTTGGGACAGGAGGACACTGAAGCTTTCTTT. Translation: CASSLGQEDTEAFF. This chain uses TRBV6-6 with TRBJ1-1; 8 bases agree with TRBD1. Trimming cost V 4 bases and J 3 bases; bases outside gene matches: 4. Germline CDR1 and CDR2: MNHNY and SVGAGI (reference sequence). This CDR3 region has 14 residues.

This rearrangement joins TRBV5-5 to TRBJ1-2; 7 nucleotides align to TRBD1. Unmatched junction bases numbered 19, after V lost 5 bases and J lost 3 bases. The CDR3 is 18 residues long. Per germline, CDR1 SGHKS and CDR2 YYEKEE (reference sequence). The CDR3 DNA follows: TGTGCCAGCAGTTACTTTCCGCCGGGACAGCAGAGAGACTATGGCTACACCTTC. Its protein is CASSYFPPGQQRDYGYTF.

The chain combines TRBV4-1 with TRBJ1-3; no definite D call. V was trimmed by 3 bases and J by 0 bases, leaving 12 bases between them. CDR3 length: 16 residues. Germline V CDR1 and CDR2: MGHRA, YSYEKL. For the CDR3, the DNA is TGCGCCAGCAGCCACCCTTCACATGGCTCTGGAAACACCATATATTTT. Translation gives CASSHPSHGSGNTIYF.

This clone was detected a few times. V is TRBV19 and J is TRBJ1-1; D gene ambiguous. In germline, CDR1 is LNHDA, CDR2 SQIVND (reference sequence). The CDR3 spans 13 residues. V lost 4 bases to trimming and J lost 1 base, with 7 bases between them. In nucleotides, the CDR3 is TGTGCCAGTAGTACTGGCCCGAACACTGAAGCTTTCTTT. Its translation: CASSTGPNTEAFF.

This clone has more than one count but fewer than ten. The V call is TRBV29-1, the J call TRBJ1-1; possibly TRBD1 for D (5 bases). Deletions cut 6 bases from V and 0 bases from J, with 11 bases between. Germline lookup yields CDR1 SQVTM and CDR2 ANQGSEA. This CDR3 region has 13 residues. CDR3 in DNA: TGCAGCGTCCGAACGGGGGTGAACACTGAAGCTTTCTTT. Protein sequence: CSVRTGVNTEAFF.

This rearrangement joins TRBV7-6 to TRBJ1-1; D unclear. Germline CDR1 SGHVS, CDR2 FNYEAQ. V lost 5 bases and J 1 base, leaving 8 bases between the germline ends. The CDR3 loop spans 13 amino acids. The CDR3 bases are TGTGCCAGCAGCGAAAACAGGAACACTGAAGCTTTCTTT. It yields the protein CASSENRNTEAFF.

This clone was observed once. The chain recombines TRBV5-5 with TRBJ2-7; 7 nucleotides align to TRBD1. The germline V gene has CDR1 SGHKS and CDR2 YYEKEE (reference sequence). The CDR3 consists of 15 residues. J gave up 2 bases and V 4 bases, and 9 bases lay outside the gene matches. The CDR3 region has the DNA TGTGCCAGCAGCATCAACACAGGGGCTACCTACGAGCAGTACTTC. Translating it yields CASSINTGATYEQYF.